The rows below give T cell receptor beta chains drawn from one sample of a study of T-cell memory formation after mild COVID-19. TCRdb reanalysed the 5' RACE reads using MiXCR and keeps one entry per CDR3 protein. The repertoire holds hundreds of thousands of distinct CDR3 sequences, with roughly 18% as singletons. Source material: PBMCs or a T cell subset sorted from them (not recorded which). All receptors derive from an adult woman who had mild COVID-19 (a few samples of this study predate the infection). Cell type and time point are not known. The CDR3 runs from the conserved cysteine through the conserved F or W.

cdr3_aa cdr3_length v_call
CSARDPTGQSSYEQYF 16 TRBV20-1
CASSLIIYTRTERNYGYTF 19 TRBV7-7
CAIRGNRVLTDTQYF 15 TRBV10-3
CASSSHRANTEAFF 14 TRBV11-3
CASELPQGERVYNEQFF 17 TRBV7-9
CSAPGGQGGAQYF 13 TRBV20-1
CSAGGQGWSEAFF 13 TRBV20-1
CASSFQGLAGVDEQFF 16 TRBV5-1
CAGGLTGGHEQYF 13 TRBV6-1
CASSLGRGGFTNEQFF 16 TRBV7-9
CSVEVQYEQYF 11 TRBV29-1
CASMNEWGSYEQYF 14 TRBV2
CASSLGQGGNYGYTF 15 TRBV11-2
CASSLELGEQYF 12 TRBV7-2
CASSESAPRETQYF 14 TRBV6-1
CSVAGGDTYNEQFF 14 TRBV29-1
CASSLSSGSTQYF 13 TRBV7-9
CASSPAPTSLEQYF 14 TRBV7-6
CASSQLGRGRETQYF 15 TRBV3-1
CASSKARHQPLGYEQYF 17 TRBV21-1
CASSVSPRSNTEAFF 15 TRBV9
CASSQPGTGDADTQYF 16 TRBV4-2
CASSQDEFRAGANVLTF 17 TRBV4-1
CASSLARQGAYNEQFF 16 TRBV12-3/TRBV12-4
CASSSGSPKQFF 12 TRBV12-3/TRBV12-4
CASSLYGGGYTF 12 TRBV7-2
CASSLVPVEGGEQYF 15 TRBV11-3
CASSPNRVGSYEQYF 15 TRBV7-2
CASSGGRAGGTPAYNEQFF 19 TRBV7-9
CASSVDRGLSDTQYF 15 TRBV7-6
CASSPHGQLTDTQYF 15 TRBV7-3
CASSDRDSPRETQYF 15 TRBV2
CASSESPLQGRTAEQYF 17 TRBV25-1
CASSFSSGNTEAFF 14 TRBV12-3/TRBV12-4
CAGSGFTGELFF 12 TRBV30
CASSLVPRTDTQYF 14 TRBV7-9
CASSLTSGGTYNEQFF 16 TRBV12-3/TRBV12-4
CASSRTGGESNNEQFF 16 TRBV4-2
CASSPQGGNTEAFF 14 TRBV18
CSVEDPGNTIYF 12 TRBV29-1
CSARDRKNNPNTGELFF 17 TRBV20-1
CASSLLPGADTEAFF 15 TRBV5-1
CASTLNRVSGEQYF 14 TRBV5-1
CASSVVQRGANEQFF 15 TRBV9
CASSLTIRYGYTF 13 TRBV12-3/TRBV12-4
CASMSQYTDTQYF 13 TRBV5-6
CASARAETDTQYF 13 TRBV3-1
CASSLGPAVSTDTQYF 16 TRBV7-2
CASSKGLTSEQFF 13 TRBV6-5
CASTQRQTSGSSGDEQFF 18 TRBV12-3/TRBV12-4
CASTTVGYGYTF 12 TRBV7-9
CATRDSLNEQFF 12 TRBV15
CSASGGAGNTEAFF 14 TRBV20-1
CASSPLRLSSGGPREQFF 18 TRBV3-1
CASSFASGRANEQFF 15 TRBV7-3